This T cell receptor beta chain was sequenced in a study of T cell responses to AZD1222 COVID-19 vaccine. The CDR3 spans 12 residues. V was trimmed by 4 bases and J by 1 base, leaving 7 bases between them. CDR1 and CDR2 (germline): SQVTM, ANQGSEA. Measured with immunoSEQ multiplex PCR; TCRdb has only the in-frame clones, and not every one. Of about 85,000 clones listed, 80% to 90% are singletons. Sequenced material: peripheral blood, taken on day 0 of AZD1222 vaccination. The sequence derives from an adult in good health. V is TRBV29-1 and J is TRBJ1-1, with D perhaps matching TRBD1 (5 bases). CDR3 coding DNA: TGCAGCGTTGGAGGGACGAACACTGAAGCTTTCTTT. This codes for CSVGGTNTEAFF.